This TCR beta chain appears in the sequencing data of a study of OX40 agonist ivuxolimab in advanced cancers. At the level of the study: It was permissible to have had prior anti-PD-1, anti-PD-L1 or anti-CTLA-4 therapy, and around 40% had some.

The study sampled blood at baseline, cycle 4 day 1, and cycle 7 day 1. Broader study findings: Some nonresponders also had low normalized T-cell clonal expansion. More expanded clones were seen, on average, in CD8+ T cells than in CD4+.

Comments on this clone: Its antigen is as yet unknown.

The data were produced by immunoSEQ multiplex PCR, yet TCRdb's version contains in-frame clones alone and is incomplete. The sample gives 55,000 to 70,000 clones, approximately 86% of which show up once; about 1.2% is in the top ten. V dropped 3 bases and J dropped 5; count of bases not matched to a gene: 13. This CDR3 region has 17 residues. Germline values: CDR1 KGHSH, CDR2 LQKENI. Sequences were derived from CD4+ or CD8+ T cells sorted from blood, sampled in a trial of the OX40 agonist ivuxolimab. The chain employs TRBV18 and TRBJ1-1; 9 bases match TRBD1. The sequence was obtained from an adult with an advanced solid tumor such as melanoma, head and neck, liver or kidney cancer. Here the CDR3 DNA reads TGTGCCAGCTCACCGCAACGGCAGGACAGGGGATTTACTGAAGCTTTCTTT. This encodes CASSPQRQDRGFTEAFF.